Listed below are T cell receptor beta chains from one sample, sequenced in a study of T cells in Graves' hyperthyroidism and ophthalmopathy. A single record per CDR3 protein comes from TCRdb applying MiXCR to the multiplex PCR reads. The sample includes 200,000 to 250,000 distinct CDR3 sequences, 16% of them seen just once. Sequencing was carried out using blood. These receptors were collected from a woman younger than 30 with Graves' ophthalmopathy. Each CDR3 is given with its conserved first and last residue. D genes are given only for firm matches. The listing skips clone size in some rows; elsewhere it reads once, few, many or a size class.

>many|-|TRBJ2-3|TRBV24-1
CATSDLKGHTDTQYF
TGTGCCACCAGTGACCTTAAAGGGCACACAGATACGCAGTATTTT
>many|TRBD1|TRBJ1-2|TRBV7-9
CASSGRQGIYGYTF
TGTGCCAGCAGCGGTCGACAGGGAATCTATGGCTACACCTTC
>many|TRBD2|TRBJ2-1|TRBV20-1
CSARRGTSVNNEQFF
TGCAGTGCGCGAAGGGGGACTAGCGTCAACAATGAGCAGTTCTTC
>many|-|TRBJ1-1|TRBV5-1
CASSLTLITEAFF
TGCGCCAGCAGCTTGACCCTGATAACTGAAGCTTTCTTT
>many|TRBD1|TRBJ1-1|TRBV11-3
CASSAWTGWGNTEAFF
TGTGCCAGCAGCGCATGGACAGGTTGGGGGAACACTGAAGCTTTCTTT
>-|TRBD1|TRBJ2-1|TRBV24-1
CATSEVGQGRDEQFF
TGTGCCACCAGTGAGGTGGGACAGGGTAGGGATGAGCAGTTCTTC
>once|-|TRBJ2-3|TRBV27
CASSFGRIDTQYF
TGTGCCAGCAGTTTCGGTCGCATAGATACGCAGTATTTT
>many|-|TRBJ2-5|TRBV5-1
CASSVGTGKETQYF
TGCGCCAGCAGCGTCGGGACTGGGAAAGAGACCCAGTACTTC
>many|TRBD1|TRBJ1-2|TRBV30
CASGGTAYGYTF
TGTGCCTCAGGAGGGACAGCCTATGGCTACACCTTC
>many|-|TRBJ2-1|TRBV7-6
CASSPTSSYNEQFF
TGTGCCAGCAGCCCGACTAGCTCCTACAATGAGCAGTTCTTC
>many|TRBD1|TRBJ1-1|TRBV6-1
CASSYFTGGEAFF
TGTGCCAGCAGTTATTTCACAGGGGGCGAAGCTTTCTTT
>many|TRBD1|TRBJ2-7|TRBV20-1
CSASQGVYHEQYF
TGCAGTGCTAGCCAGGGGGTATACCACGAGCAGTACTTC
>-|TRBD1|TRBJ1-1|TRBV2
CASSAGTGGTNTEAFF
TGTGCCAGCAGTGCCGGGACAGGGGGCACGAACACTGAAGCTTTCTTT
>-|-|TRBJ1-2|TRBV5-4
CASAPRGEVYGYAF
TGTGCCAGCGCCCCCCGGGGGGAGGTCTATGGCTACGCCTTC
>many|TRBD2|TRBJ2-1|TRBV20-1
CSATSGGSSYNEQFF
TGCAGTGCAACTAGCGGGGGTAGCTCCTACAATGAGCAGTTCTTC
>many|-|TRBJ2-1|TRBV30
CAWSVRRYHNEQFF
TGTGCCTGGAGTGTACGAAGGTACCACAATGAGCAGTTCTTC
>many|-|TRBJ1-1|TRBV20-1
CSLGVITEAFF
TGCAGCCTGGGGGTGATCACTGAAGCTTTCTTT
>many|TRBD1|TRBJ1-4|TRBV7-7
CASSRQGETNEKLFF
TGTGCTAGCAGCCGACAGGGGGAAACTAATGAAAAACTGTTTTTT
>-|TRBD1|TRBJ1-4|TRBV7-9
CASSLGTGSEKLFF
TGTGCCAGCAGCTTAGGGACAGGGTCTGAAAAACTGTTTTTT
>many|TRBD1|TRBJ2-5|TRBV9
CASSVEDRGMDPQYF
TGTGCCAGCAGCGTAGAAGACAGGGGGATGGACCCCCAGTACTTC
>few|-|TRBJ2-5|TRBV5-6
CASSFFGGTPETQYF
TGTGCCAGCAGCTTCTTCGGCGGGACTCCGGAGACCCAGTACTTC
>-|-|TRBJ1-6|TRBV7-2
CASSLVLGNSPLHF
TGTGCCAGCAGCTTAGTACTTGGGAATTCACCCCTCCACTTT
>-|TRBD2|TRBJ2-5|TRBV13
CASSSFGREGQETQYF
TGTGCCAGCAGCTCCTTCGGGCGGGAGGGTCAAGAGACCCAGTACTTC
>many|TRBD1|TRBJ1-1|TRBV6-1
CASSRQGAKNTEAFF
TGTGCCAGCAGCAGACAGGGGGCAAAGAACACTGAAGCTTTCTTT
>few|TRBD2|TRBJ2-3|TRBV6-2/TRBV6-3
CASSRAGGPTDTQYF
TGTGCCAGCAGTCGGGCGGGAGGGCCGACAGATACGCAGTATTTT
>many|TRBD1|TRBJ2-3|TRBV20-1
CSARVSTGAATDTQYF
TGCAGTGCTAGGGTATCGACAGGGGCCGCCACAGATACGCAGTATTTT
>few|-|TRBJ2-1|TRBV7-9
CASSSYEQFF
TGTGCCAGCAGCTCTTATGAGCAGTTCTTC
>many|TRBD2|TRBJ2-1|TRBV7-9
CASSLLASGGHYNEQFF
TGTGCCAGCAGCTTACTTGCTAGCGGGGGCCACTACAATGAGCAGTTCTTC
>many|-|TRBJ2-2|TRBV6-5
CASSYRGAHQAGELFF
TGTGCCAGCAGTTACCGGGGGGCCCATCAGGCCGGGGAGCTGTTTTTT
>many|-|TRBJ1-3|TRBV12-3/TRBV12-4
CASSMRDSGNTIYF
TGTGCCAGCAGTATGAGGGACTCTGGAAACACCATATATTTT
>-|TRBD2|TRBJ2-1|TRBV19
CASSPSGRRSYNEQFF
TGTGCCAGTAGCCCTAGCGGGAGGAGGTCCTACAATGAGCAGTTCTTC
>many|TRBD2|TRBJ2-7|TRBV7-2
CASSSQLAGGPNEQYF
TGTGCCAGCAGCTCCCAACTAGCGGGAGGGCCTAACGAGCAGTACTTC
>many|-|TRBJ2-7|TRBV19
CASSISHGSFYEQYF
TGTGCCAGTAGTATTTCACACGGGAGCTTCTACGAGCAGTACTTC
>many|-|TRBJ2-6|TRBV27
CASSFNSGANVLTF
TGTGCCAGCAGTTTCAACTCTGGGGCCAACGTCCTGACTTTC
>many|-|TRBJ2-3|TRBV20-1
CSARDPSGLPSYTQYF
TGCAGTGCTAGAGACCCCTCGGGACTTCCTTCCTATACGCAGTATTTT
>many|-|TRBJ2-2|TRBV5-1
CASSPLGGIGELFF
TGCGCCAGCAGCCCCTTGGGGGGCATCGGGGAGCTGTTTTTT
>many|TRBD1|TRBJ2-7|TRBV3-1
CASSQDSPGQGNYEQYF
TGTGCCAGCAGCCAAGATAGTCCCGGACAGGGAAACTACGAGCAGTACTTC
>many|-|TRBJ1-3|TRBV20-1
CSAMGVSGNTIYF
TGCAGTGCGATGGGGGTCTCCGGAAACACCATATATTTT
>many|TRBD1|TRBJ1-5|TRBV28
CASSSTGGPQQPQHF
TGTGCCAGCAGTTCGACAGGGGGCCCCCAACAGCCCCAGCATTTT
>medium-sized|TRBD2|TRBJ2-1|TRBV11-2
CASSLSGVKHNEQFF
TGTGCCAGCAGCTTAAGCGGGGTAAAGCACAATGAGCAGTTCTTC
>few|-|TRBJ2-7|TRBV9
CASSRTATDYEQYF
TGTGCCAGCAGTCGGACAGCGACAGACTACGAGCAGTACTTC
>many|-|TRBJ2-2|TRBV28
CASSLFIQGGELFF
TGTGCCAGCAGCCTTTTTATTCAAGGCGGGGAGCTGTTTTTT